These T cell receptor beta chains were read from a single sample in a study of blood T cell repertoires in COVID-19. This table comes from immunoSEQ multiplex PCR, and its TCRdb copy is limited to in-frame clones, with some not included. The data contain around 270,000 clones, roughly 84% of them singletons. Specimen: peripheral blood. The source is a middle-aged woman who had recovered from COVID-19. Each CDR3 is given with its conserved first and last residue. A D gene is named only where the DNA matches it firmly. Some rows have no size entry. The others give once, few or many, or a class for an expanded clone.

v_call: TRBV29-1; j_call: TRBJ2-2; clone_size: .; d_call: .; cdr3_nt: TGCAGCGTACAGGGGAACACCGGGGAGCTGTTTTTT; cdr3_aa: CSVQGNTGELFF
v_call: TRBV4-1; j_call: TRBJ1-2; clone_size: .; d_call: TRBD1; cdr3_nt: TGCGCCAGCAGCCACGAAAGACAGGGTCACACCTTC; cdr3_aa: CASSHERQGHTF
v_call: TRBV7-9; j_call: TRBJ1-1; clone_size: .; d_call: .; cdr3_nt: TGTGCCAGCAGCTTATCGACAGTTCTGAACACTGAAGCTTTCTTT; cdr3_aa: CASSLSTVLNTEAFF
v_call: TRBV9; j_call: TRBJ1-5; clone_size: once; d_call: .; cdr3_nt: TGTGCCAGCAGCAAGGAAGGGGTCCAGCCCCAGCATTTT; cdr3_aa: CASSKEGVQPQHF
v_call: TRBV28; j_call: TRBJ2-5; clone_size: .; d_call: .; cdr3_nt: TGTGCCAGCAGTCTCCTCCGACTGCGTAAGATGGCCCAAGAGACCCAGTACTTC; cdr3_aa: CASSLLRLRKMAQETQYF
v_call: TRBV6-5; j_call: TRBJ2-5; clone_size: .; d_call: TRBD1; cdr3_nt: TGTGCCAGCAGTCGACAGGGGCGAGAGACCCAGTACTTC; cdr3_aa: CASSRQGRETQYF
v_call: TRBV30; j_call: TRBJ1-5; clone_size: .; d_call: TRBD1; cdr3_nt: TGTGCCTGGAGTGGGACAGGGAATCAGCCCCAGCATTTT; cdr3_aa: CAWSGTGNQPQHF
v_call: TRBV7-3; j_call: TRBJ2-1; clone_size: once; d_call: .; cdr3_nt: TGTGCCAGCAGCTTACAGGGCGTATCCTACAATGAGCAGTTCTTC; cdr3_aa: CASSLQGVSYNEQFF
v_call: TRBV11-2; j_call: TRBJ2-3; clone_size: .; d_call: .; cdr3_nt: TGTGCCAGCAGCCGGGTCGCAGATACGCAGTATTTT; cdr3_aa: CASSRVADTQYF
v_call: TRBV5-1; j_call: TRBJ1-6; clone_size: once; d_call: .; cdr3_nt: TGCGCCAGCAGCTTTGGGGGCTCCGGGAATTCACCCCTCCACTTT; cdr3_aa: CASSFGGSGNSPLHF
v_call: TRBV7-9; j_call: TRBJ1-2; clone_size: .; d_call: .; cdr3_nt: TGTGCCAGCAGCTTAGTAGGGGCCTTAGCACGAGGCTACACCTTC; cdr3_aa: CASSLVGALARGYTF
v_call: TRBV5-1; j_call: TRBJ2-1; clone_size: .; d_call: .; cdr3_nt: TGCGCCAGCAGCCTCGGGTCCTCCTACAATGAGCAGTTCTTC; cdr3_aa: CASSLGSSYNEQFF
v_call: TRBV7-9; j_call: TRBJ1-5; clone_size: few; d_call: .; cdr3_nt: TGTGCCAGCAGCTTAGTAGGTCTAGGTCAGCCCCAGCATTTT; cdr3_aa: CASSLVGLGQPQHF
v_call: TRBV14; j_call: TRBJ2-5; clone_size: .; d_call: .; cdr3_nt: TGTGCCAGCAGCCAAGGTTCCAGGGGAGAGACCCAGTACTTC; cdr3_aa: CASSQGSRGETQYF
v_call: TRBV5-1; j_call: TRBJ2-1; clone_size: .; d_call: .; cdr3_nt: TGCGCCAGCAGCTTGTCCGGGTCCTACAATGAGCAGTTCTTC; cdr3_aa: CASSLSGSYNEQFF
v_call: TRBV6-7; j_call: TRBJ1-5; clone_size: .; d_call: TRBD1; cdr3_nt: TGTGCCAGCAGTTTCACTGGGACAGCTAGCAATCAGCCCCAGCATTTT; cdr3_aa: CASSFTGTASNQPQHF
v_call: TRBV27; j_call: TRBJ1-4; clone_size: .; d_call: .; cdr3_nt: TGTGCCAGCAGCTCAATGTTTTCGGGGGGTTGGGGTGAAAAACTGTTTTTT; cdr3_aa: CASSSMFSGGWGEKLFF
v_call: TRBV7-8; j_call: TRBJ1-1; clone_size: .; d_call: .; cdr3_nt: TGTGCCAGCAGCTTATCCAGAGGGCCGTCGGGGGACACTGAAGCTTTCTTT; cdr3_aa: CASSLSRGPSGDTEAFF
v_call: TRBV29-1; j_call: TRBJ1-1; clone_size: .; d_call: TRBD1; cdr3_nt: TGCAGCGGCCGGGGACAGGCGGGAACTGAAGCTTTCTTT; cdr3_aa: CSGRGQAGTEAFF
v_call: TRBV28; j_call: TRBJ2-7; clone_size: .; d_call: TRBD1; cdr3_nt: TGTGCCAGCGGGATCGGGACAGGGAGGTACGAGCAGTACTTC; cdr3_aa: CASGIGTGRYEQYF
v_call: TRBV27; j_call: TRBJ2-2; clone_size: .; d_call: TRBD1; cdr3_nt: TGTGCCAGCAGTGAGGGACAGGGGATCCTGAGGACCGGGGAGCTGTTTTTT; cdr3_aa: CASSEGQGILRTGELFF
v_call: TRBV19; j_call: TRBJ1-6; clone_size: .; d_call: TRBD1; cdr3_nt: TGTGCCAGTAGTTTAACAGGGGGCAGCATCTCCTATAATTCACCCCTCCACTTT; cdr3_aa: CASSLTGGSISYNSPLHF
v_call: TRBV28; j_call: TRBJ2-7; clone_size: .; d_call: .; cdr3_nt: TGTGCCAGCAGCCTAGACAGGTCAAGACCTTCCTACGAGCAGTACTTC; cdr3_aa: CASSLDRSRPSYEQYF
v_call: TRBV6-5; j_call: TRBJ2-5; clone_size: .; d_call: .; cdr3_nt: TGTGCCAGCACCGCCAGGGCTGAAGAGACCCAGTACTTC; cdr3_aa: CASTARAEETQYF
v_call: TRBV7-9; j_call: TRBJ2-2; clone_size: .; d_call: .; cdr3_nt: TGTGCCAGCATCGACGGGGGTTTAGGCACCGGGGAGCTGTTTTTT; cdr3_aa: CASIDGGLGTGELFF
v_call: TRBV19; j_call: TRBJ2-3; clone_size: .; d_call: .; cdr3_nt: TGTGCCAGTAGTATAGCAACAGTTGGTGATACGCAGTATTTT; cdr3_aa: CASSIATVGDTQYF
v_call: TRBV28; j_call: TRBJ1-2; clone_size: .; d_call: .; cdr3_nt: TGTGCCAGCAGACCGAGGGTGTTGGATGGCTACACCTTC; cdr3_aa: CASRPRVLDGYTF
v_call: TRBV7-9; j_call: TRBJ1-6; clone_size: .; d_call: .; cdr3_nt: TGTGCCAGCAGCTTAAGGGAGGCAGATTCACCCCTCCACTTT; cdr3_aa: CASSLREADSPLHF
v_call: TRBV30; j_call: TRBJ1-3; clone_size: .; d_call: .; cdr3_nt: TGTGCCTGGAGCCCCGGGGGGACTGGAAACACCATATATTTT; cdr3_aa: CAWSPGGTGNTIYF
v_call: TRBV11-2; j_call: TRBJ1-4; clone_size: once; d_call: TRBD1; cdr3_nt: TGTGCCAGCAGCTTAGAGCCAGGGGGAAAACTGTTTTTT; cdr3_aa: CASSLEPGGKLFF
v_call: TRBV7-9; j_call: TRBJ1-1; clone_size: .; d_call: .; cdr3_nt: TGTGCCAGCAGCTTAGATCCTGGCTCCCTGAACACTGAAGCTTTCTTT; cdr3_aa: CASSLDPGSLNTEAFF
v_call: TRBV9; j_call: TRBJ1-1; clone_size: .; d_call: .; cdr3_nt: TGTGCCAGCAGCCCAGGGCCCTGGGGCACTGAAGCTTTCTTT; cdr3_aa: CASSPGPWGTEAFF